These 24 T cell receptor beta chains came from one sample sequenced in a study of read filtering for tumor transcriptome and immune sequencing. The library was built from about 0.4 ug RNA with molecular barcoded adaptors for alpha/delta and beta/gamma chains. TCRdb re-derived calls from the reads in MiXCR, one entry per CDR3 protein. The repertoire consists of approximately 150,000 distinct CDR3 sequences, with roughly 13% occurring once and the leading ten covering 6.5% to 9%. Sequencing input: a population of CD138-negative cells sorted from bone marrow. These receptors came from a donor aged 40 or over with multiple myeloma.

This clonotype appeared many times. The chain uses TRBV5-1 and TRBJ2-3; D is unclear. Germline CDR1 SGHRS, CDR2 YFSETQ. Trimming removed 0 bases at V and 0 bases at J, with 8 bases between. The CDR3 has 15 residues. CDR3 sequence reads: CASSLEDGSTDTQYF. CDR3 in DNA: TGCGCCAGCAGCTTGGAGGACGGTAGCACAGATACGCAGTATTTT.

Many counts were recorded for this clonotype. This chain uses TRBV4-1 with TRBJ2-2; D might be TRBD1 (6 bases). The CDR3 contains 17 residues. CDR1 is MGHRA, CDR2 YSYEKL, per germline. Between the trimmed V and J ends, which lost 3 bases and 1 base, there was a span of 15 bases. In DNA form, the CDR3 reads TGCGCCAGCAGCCACAGGGGTATGGCGCGGAACACCGGGGAGCTGTTTTTT. As protein: CASSHRGMARNTGELFF.

This clonotype was observed at least ten times. The chain has TRBV12-3 or TRBV12-4 and TRBJ1-5; D may be TRBD1 (6 bases). The V and J ends lost 5 bases and 3 bases respectively, with 14 bases between them. This CDR3 has 15 amino acids. DNA for the CDR3: TGTGCCAGCAGTGCCGTAGGGGGATCCAATCAGCCCCAGCATTTT. It specifies CASSAVGGSNQPQHF.

This clonotype was seen ten or more times. This chain uses TRBV7-2 with TRBJ2-2, with D possibly matching TRBD2 (6 bases). The V end lost 3 bases, the J end lost 5 bases, and 13 bases lay between the germline ends. Germline V CDR1 and CDR2: SGHTA, FQGNSA. The length of the CDR3 is 15 residues. Here the CDR3 DNA reads TGTGCCAGCAGCTTGGTCGGGAGTGCGACCGGGGAGCTGTTTTTT. Protein product: CASSLVGSATGELFF. Supplemented by reference TRBV7-2 and TRBJ2-2, the full variable domain reads GAGVSQSPSNKVTEKGKDVELRCDPISGHTALYWYRQSLGQGLEFLIYFQGNSAPDKSGLPSDRFSAERTGGSVSTLTIQRTQQEDSAVYLCASSLVGSATGELFFGEGSRLTVL.

This clonotype was seen more than once but under ten times. The chain is built from TRBV4-2 and TRBJ2-1; D is unclear. V lost 1 base to trimming and J lost 4 bases, with 8 bases between them. Germline-derived CDR1 and CDR2 are LGHNA and YNFKEQ. CDR3 length equals 14 residues. CDR3 DNA: TGTGCCAGCAGCCAAGTTAGGGATTACAATGAGCAGTTCTTC. Its protein is CASSQVRDYNEQFF.

This clonotype was detected many times. This chain joins TRBV7-6 and TRBJ2-7; 12 nucleotides line up with TRBD2. The J segment lost 6 bases and the V segment lost 4 bases, leaving 7 bases of the junction unmatched. The germline CDR1 and CDR2 sequences are SGHVS and FNYEAQ. This CDR3 comprises 15 residues. The CDR3 is CASSSRTSGMGEQYF. The CDR3 bases are TGTGCCAGCAGCTCGCGGACTAGCGGGATGGGCGAGCAGTACTTC.

This clonotype came up a few times. The chain is built from TRBV29-1 and TRBJ2-2, with 7 bases identical to TRBD2. The germline CDR1 and CDR2 sequences are SQVTM and ANQGSEA. J gave up 2 bases and V 5 bases, and 5 bases lay outside the gene matches. This CDR3 spans 14 amino acids. The CDR3 nucleotides are TGCAGCGTTAGGCGGGAGAGCAACACCGGGGAGCTGTTTTTT. Translating it yields CSVRRESNTGELFF.

This clonotype was counted many times. The chain couples TRBV3-1 to TRBJ1-1; no clear D. CDR3 length: 13 residues. The V end was cut by 3 bases, the J end by 4 bases, with 9 bases between. In germline, CDR1 is LGHDT, CDR2 YNNKEL (reference sequence). The CDR3, as DNA: TGTGCCAGCAGCCAGGGAACCTTCACTGAAGCTTTCTTT. It yields the protein CASSQGTFTEAFF. Together with reference TRBV3-1 and TRBJ1-1, the CDR3 gives the full variable domain: DTAVSQTPKYLVTQMGNDKSIKCEQNLGHDTMYWYKQDSKKFLKIMFSYNNKELIINETVPNRFSPKSPDKAHLNLHINSLELGDSAVYFCASSQGTFTEAFFGQGTRLTVV.

With regard to this clonotype: A much more abundant neighbour one base away suggests this may be a read error. The V and J genes are TRBV13 and TRBJ2-1; 7 bases line up with TRBD2. The CDR3 length is 20 residues. Germline-derived CDR1 and CDR2 are PRHDT and FYEKMQ (reference sequence). The CDR3 DNA reads as TGTGCCAGCAGCCGACGATCCATGGTGGTTACAGCGGGAACCTACAATGAGCGGTTCTTC. Translation gives CASSRRSMVVTAGTYNERFF.

This clonotype was seen repeatedly, ten times or more. V gene TRBV20-1 combines with J gene TRBJ1-2; no reliable D call. CDR1 is DFQATT, CDR2 SNEGSKA, per germline (reference sequence). The CDR3 is 13 residues long. The V end lost 1 base, the J end lost 1 base, and 7 bases lay between the germline ends. The CDR3, as DNA: TGCAGTGCTAGAGGAAATTTTAACTATGGCTACACCTTC. Its translation is CSARGNFNYGYTF.

Only a few counts were recorded for this clonotype. The chain employs TRBV9 and TRBJ1-3, with a weak D call TRBD1 (5 bases). Trimming cost V 3 bases and J 5 bases, with 9 bases left between them. From germline, CDR1 is SGDLS and CDR2 YYNGEE. There are 13 residues in the CDR3. The CDR3 reads CASSEGHRNTIYF. The CDR3 region has the DNA TGTGCCAGCAGCGAAGGACACAGAAACACCATATATTTT.

A few counts support this clonotype. The gene calls are TRBV7-4 and TRBJ1-5, with D possibly TRBD1 on 5 matching bases. CDR3 length: 19 amino acids. The germline gives CDR1 SGHVT, CDR2 SQSDAQ. V shed 5 bases and J shed 0 bases, with 23 bases lying between them. CDR3 residues: CASSPPPGRGLPSNQPQHF. DNA for the CDR3: TGTGCCAGCAGCCCCCCCCCCGGTCGGGGACTTCCTAGCAATCAGCCCCAGCATTTT.

This clonotype was counted at least ten times. The V gene is TRBV11-2, the J gene TRBJ2-7; D possibly matches TRBD1 or TRBD2 (7 bases each). V gave up 5 bases and J gave up 7 bases, with 18 bases separating them. Germline V lookup: CDR1 SGHAT, CDR2 FQNNGV. The CDR3 consists of 14 residues. The CDR3 protein is CASSPAGQGGEQYF. CDR3 nucleotide sequence: TGTGCCAGCAGCCCAGCGGGGCAGGGGGGGGAGCAGTACTTC.

This clonotype showed up just a few times. This sequence joins TRBV27 and TRBJ1-4, with D possibly being TRBD1 (6 bases). Germline loops: CDR1 MNHEY, CDR2 SMNVEV (reference sequence). The ends were cut back, 4 bases at V and 3 bases at J, with 15 bases in the middle. The CDR3 totals 16 residues. CDR3 sequence (DNA): TGTGCCAGCAGTTCGGACAGAGCGGTGTCTAATGAAAAACTGTTTTTT. Translation: CASSSDRAVSNEKLFF.

This clonotype occurred a few times. The chain carries TRBV29-1 and TRBJ2-1; D gene unclear. Trimming stripped 7 bases from V and 0 bases from J, with 16 bases between. The CDR3 runs to 15 residues. Looked up from germline, CDR1 is SQVTM and CDR2 is ANQGSEA. This CDR3 reads CSAPDILSSYNEQFF. Here the CDR3 DNA reads TGCAGCGCCCCAGACATCTTGAGCTCCTACAATGAGCAGTTCTTC.

Points on this clonotype: At one end the junction does not follow the germline gene, possibly because of a read error. The chain employs TRBV12-3 or TRBV12-4 and TRBJ2-2; the D gene is possibly TRBD2 (5 bases). The CDR3 is 12 residues long. This CDR3 is CASSSNTGEPFF. The CDR3 DNA reads as TGTGCCAGCAGCTCGAACACCGGGGAGCCGTTTTTT.

This clonotype was detected many times. This sequence joins TRBV20-1 and TRBJ1-5; maybe TRBD1 (6 bases). This CDR3 spans 16 amino acids. The V end was cut by 4 bases, the J end by 4 bases, with 20 bases between. Germline assignment: CDR1 DFQATT and CDR2 SNEGSKA (reference sequence). This CDR3 is CSATAGGATRNQPQHF. The DNA for the CDR3 is TGCAGTGCTACGGCTGGGGGGGCCACTCGAAATCAGCCCCAGCATTTT.

This clonotype was observed a handful of times. The CDR3 spells CASSIGSEYYEQFF. The CDR3 DNA sequence: TGTGCCAGTAGTATAGGCAGCGAGTACTATGAGCAGTTCTTC. The chain has TRBV19 and TRBJ2-1; no clear D. Looked up from germline, CDR1 is LNHDA and CDR2 is SQIVND (reference sequence). CDR3 length equals 14 residues. V dropped 1 base and J dropped 8 bases, with 12 bases sitting between them.

In its sample, this clonotype was seen many times. The rearrangement uses TRBV20-1 and TRBJ2-1; perhaps TRBD1 as D (5 bases). V lost 3 bases to trimming and J lost 6 bases, with 6 bases between them. The length of the CDR3 is 11 residues. Germline V CDR1 and CDR2: DFQATT, SNEGSKA (reference sequence). CDR3 sequence reads: CSARGRNEQFF. The CDR3 bases are TGCAGTGCTAGGGGGCGCAATGAGCAGTTCTTC.

This clonotype was observed many times. The chain links TRBV20-1 to TRBJ2-5; no definite D call. Germline CDR1 DFQATT, CDR2 SNEGSKA (reference sequence). The length of the CDR3 is 15 residues. Trimming took off 6 bases at V and 2 bases at J, with 19 bases between the two ends. Written as DNA, the CDR3 is TGCAGTGCCAGATACGGCCAAAGCAGACAAGAGACCCAGTACTTC. Its translation: CSARYGQSRQETQYF.

This clonotype has a count of ten or more. This chain uses TRBV19 with TRBJ1-4, with 12 bases lining up with TRBD1. Germline lookup yields CDR1 LNHDA and CDR2 SQIVND (reference sequence). With 4 bases clipped from V and 2 bases from J, the junction kept 5 bases outside the gene matches. The length of the CDR3 is 17 residues. The CDR3 nucleotides are TGTGCCAGTAGTAGCCGGGACAGGGGGCTTACTAATGAAAAACTGTTTTTT. Translated, it gives CASSSRDRGLTNEKLFF. The full variable domain, in which reference TRBV19 and TRBJ1-4 provide the parts outside the CDR3, is DGGITQSPKYLFRKEGQNVTLSCEQNLNHDAMYWYRQDPGQGLRLIYYSQIVNDFQKGDIAEGYSVSREKKESFPLTVTSAQKNPTAFYLCASSSRDRGLTNEKLFFGSGTQLSVL.

The chain joins TRBV3-1 to TRBJ2-7, with D perhaps TRBD1 (6 bases). CDR3 length: 12 residues. CDR1 and CDR2 (germline): LGHDT, YNNKEL (reference sequence). Trimming took 8 bases from V and 6 from J, leaving 14 bases between them. CDR3 sequence: CASGAGVGEQYF. The DNA for the CDR3 is TGTGCCAGCGGGGCAGGGGTTGGCGAGCAGTACTTC.

This clonotype appeared many times. The chain links TRBV4-1 to TRBJ2-2; tentative D call: TRBD2 (6 bases). Germline V gene sequence: CDR1 MGHRA, CDR2 YSYEKL. V dropped 4 bases and J dropped 3 bases, with 15 bases sitting between them. This CDR3 spans 16 amino acids. The CDR3 loop is CASSPNPGTYTGELFF. In nucleotides, the CDR3 is TGCGCCAGCAGCCCGAACCCCGGGACTTACACCGGGGAGCTGTTTTTT.

This clonotype was detected many times. The chain has TRBV20-1 and TRBJ1-1, with D unresolved. Germline assignment: CDR1 DFQATT and CDR2 SNEGSKA (reference sequence). CDR3 length equals 12 residues. The V gene lost 6 bases and the J gene lost 4 bases, with 12 bases spanning the gap. Here the CDR3 DNA reads TGCAGTGCACCGACTGTAGGCACTGAAGCTTTCTTT. It encodes CSAPTVGTEAFF.